A single sample is the source of the 22 T cell receptor beta chains below, sequenced in a study of blood T cell repertoires in COVID-19. The assay was immunoSEQ multiplex PCR, and TCRdb's table has in-frame clones only and misses some. The table has approximately 390,000 clones, 87% seen once. Material: PBMCs or T cells enriched from blood (not recorded which). The origin of the receptors is a woman aged 45 to 65 who had recovered from COVID-19.

The chain combines TRBV7-2 with TRBJ2-3; D may be TRBD1 (6 bases). The germline CDR1 and CDR2 sequences are SGHTA and FQGNSA. Deletions cut 0 bases from V and 3 bases from J, with 13 bases between. The CDR3 consists of 16 residues. CDR3 loop: CASSLAYNRGTDTQYF. CDR3 coding DNA: TGTGCCAGCAGCTTAGCATACAATAGGGGGACAGATACGCAGTATTTT.

The chain employs TRBV19 and TRBJ2-1; TRBD2 agrees at 8 bases. CDR3 size: 16 residues. The germline CDR1 and CDR2 sequences are LNHDA and SQIVND (reference sequence). With V trimmed by 6 bases and J by 0 bases, 7 bases remained unmatched. CDR3 sequence: CASSWTSSPSYNEQFF. CDR3 DNA: TGTGCCAGTAGCTGGACTAGCAGCCCCTCCTACAATGAGCAGTTCTTC.

The chain is built from TRBV28 and TRBJ1-2, with D hard to call. The germline V gene has CDR1 MDHEN and CDR2 SYDVKM. V shed 1 base and J shed 7 bases, with 10 bases lying between them. The CDR3 covers 13 residues. The CDR3 region has the DNA TGTGCCAGCAGTTTATCCCCGGAGGGTGGCTACACCTTC. Encoded protein: CASSLSPEGGYTF.

The chain joins TRBV28 to TRBJ2-1; D remains unclear. Trimming removed 6 bases at V and 6 bases at J, with 12 bases between. In germline, CDR1 is MDHEN, CDR2 SYDVKM. The length of the CDR3 is 13 residues. The CDR3 DNA is TGTGCCAGCAGGCCCCCCTACAGCAATGAGCAGTTCTTC. This codes for CASRPPYSNEQFF.

CDR3 region: CASSQGLVGGYTF. The CDR3 coding sequence is TGTGCCAGCAGCCAAGGGTTGGTCGGGGGCTACACCTTC. The V gene is TRBV3-1 (or the pseudogene TRBV3-2), the J gene TRBJ1-2; D gene uncertain. The V end lost 1 base, the J end lost 8 bases, and 11 bases lay between the germline ends. The CDR3 extends over 13 amino acids. Germline V gene sequence: CDR1 LGHDT, CDR2 YNNKEL (reference sequence).

The chain carries TRBV1 and TRBJ2-3; the table's D call TRBD2 went unverified against the DNA. TRBV1 is a recognized pseudogene. This CDR3 comprises 11 residues. CDR3 DNA: TGCACCAGCGGAGATACAGATACGCAGTATTTT. This codes for CTSGDTDTQYF.

The count of this clone is one. This chain connects TRBV30 to TRBJ1-2; D possibly corresponds to TRBD1 (6 bases). Deletions cut 1 base from V and 2 bases from J, with 17 bases between. Germline loops: CDR1 GTSNPN, CDR2 SVGIG (reference sequence). The CDR3 is 16 residues long. For the CDR3, the DNA is TGTGCCTGGAGTGGGAGGCGGGGGGCATCGAACTATGGCTACACCTTC. It is translated as CAWSGRRGASNYGYTF.

This clone appeared once. It may be a read error: a sequence one base away is much more abundant. This chain connects TRBV7-9 to TRBJ1-1, with 10 bases aligning to TRBD1. CDR1 and CDR2 from the germline V gene are SEHNR and FQNEAQ (reference sequence). With 5 bases clipped from V and 4 bases from J, the junction kept 4 bases outside the gene matches. The length of the CDR3 is 14 residues. CDR3 sequence: CASSARTGGTEAFF. The DNA of the CDR3 is TGTGCCAGCAGCGCCCGGACAGGGGGCACTGAAGCTTTCTTT.

The CDR3 bases are TGTGCCAGCAGCTCAGGGGGTGGGGAGCTGTTTTTT. Its protein is CASSSGGGELFF. The chain recombines TRBV7-2 with TRBJ2-2; 7 bases line up with TRBD1. The CDR3 runs to 12 residues. Per the germline V gene, CDR1 is SGHTA and CDR2 is FQGNSA. V dropped 4 bases and J dropped 8; count of bases not matched to a gene: 1.

V gene TRBV10-3 combines with J gene TRBJ1-2; D gene uncertain. V was shortened by 10 bases and J by 5 bases, with 17 bases between the two germline ends. CDR1 is ENHRY, CDR2 SYGVKD, per germline. The length of the CDR3 is 13 residues. The CDR3 DNA follows: TGTGCCACCTGCGAGTCGCCAGTATATGGCTACACCTTC. Protein product: CATCESPVYGYTF.

The rearrangement joins TRBV7-2 to TRBJ2-5; 9 bases agree with TRBD2. Trimming at V came to 2 bases and at J to 4 bases, leaving 2 bases not matched to a gene. Germline assignment: CDR1 SGHTA and CDR2 FQGNSA. The CDR3 contains 14 residues. CDR3 coding DNA: TGTGCCAGCAGCTTATTAGCGGGGGCAGAGACCCAGTACTTC. It codes for CASSLLAGAETQYF.

The chain uses TRBV5-5 and TRBJ1-2; TRBD1 aligns across 7 bases. J was trimmed by 7 bases and V by 0 bases; bases with no gene match: 9. This CDR3 is 15 amino acids long. Germline V gene data show CDR1 as SGHKS and CDR2 as YYEKEE (reference sequence). The CDR3 region is CASSLVLDRPSGYTF. The CDR3 DNA is TGTGCCAGCAGCTTGGTTTTGGACAGGCCATCTGGCTACACCTTC.

The rearrangement uses TRBV6-1 and TRBJ2-3; TRBD2 matches at 7 bases. Germline V gene lookup returns CDR1 MNHNS and CDR2 SASEGT. The CDR3 runs to 13 residues. Unmatched junction bases numbered 6, after V lost 3 bases and J lost 9 bases. CDR3 coding DNA: TGTGCCAGCAGTGAGCGGGGGAGAAAAACGCAGTATTTT. This encodes CASSERGRKTQYF.

The chain carries TRBV18 and TRBJ2-6; 12 positions agree with TRBD2. In germline, CDR1 is KGHSH, CDR2 LQKENI. The CDR3 has 17 amino acids. The ends lost 6 bases at V and 0 bases at J; junction bases unmatched: 3. The CDR3 DNA reads as TGTGCCAGCTCCGGACTAGCGGGGATCTCTGGGGCCAACGTCCTGACTTTC. Encoded protein: CASSGLAGISGANVLTF.

The CDR3 DNA follows: TGTGCCTGGAGTAGTAGTTATGGCTACACCTTC. This translates into CAWSSSYGYTF. The rearrangement links TRBV30 to TRBJ1-2; D not resolved. Trimming cost V 2 bases and J 5 bases, with 6 bases left between them. Germline V gives CDR1 GTSNPN, CDR2 SVGIG (reference sequence). The CDR3 has 11 residues.

This clone was seen more than once but under ten times. The chain joins TRBV7-8 to TRBJ1-5, with D possibly being TRBD1 (5 bases). Germline CDR1 SGHVS, CDR2 FQNEAQ. Trimming removed 1 base from V and 2 bases from J, with 12 bases in between. CDR3 size: 16 residues. This chain's CDR3 is CASSLVAGGGNQPQHF. Written as DNA, the CDR3 is TGTGCCAGCAGCTTAGTAGCGGGGGGTGGCAATCAGCCCCAGCATTTT.

This clone was picked up a small number of times. The rearrangement links TRBV28 to TRBJ1-2; 10 bases are a match to TRBD1. The V and J ends lost 4 bases and 5 bases, in that order; junction bases with no gene match: 4. The CDR3 spans 14 residues. Germline V gene data show CDR1 as MDHEN and CDR2 as SYDVKM. The CDR3 region has the DNA TGTGCCAGCAGTTCCGGGACAGGGGCATATGGCTACACCTTC. This translates into CASSSGTGAYGYTF.

J is TRBJ1-1 and V is TRBV6-5; 7 bases agree with TRBD1. The V and J ends lost 7 bases and 5 bases, in that order; junction bases with no gene match: 7. The CDR3 runs to 13 residues. Germline CDR1 reads MNHEY; CDR2 reads SVGAGI. Here the CDR3 DNA reads TGTGCCAGCATCAAACCAGGGGGGACTGAAGCTTTCTTT. Residues: CASIKPGGTEAFF.

V gene TRBV2 combines with J gene TRBJ1-1; 7 bases are a match to TRBD1. CDR1 is SNHLY and CDR2 is FYNNEI in the germline V gene. There are 14 residues in the CDR3. Trimming removed 3 bases from V and 6 bases from J; junction bases left unmatched: 7. CDR3 sequence reads: CASSDGRGYSEAFF. CDR3 DNA sequence: TGTGCCAGCAGTGACGGCAGGGGGTATTCTGAAGCTTTCTTT.

This clone was recorded a few times. The chain is built from TRBV12-3 or TRBV12-4 and TRBJ1-2; D is uncertain. V dropped 7 bases and J dropped 4 bases, with 13 bases sitting between them. The CDR3 contains 13 residues. The CDR3 bases are TGTGCCAGCAACGACCGGGGAAGCTATGGCTACACCTTC. As protein: CASNDRGSYGYTF.

The chain combines TRBV7-2 with TRBJ1-5; D gene uncertain. Trimming cost V 5 bases and J 1 base, with 12 bases left between them. Germline V gene sequence: CDR1 SGHTA, CDR2 FQGNSA. The CDR3 is made up of 15 amino acids. CDR3 loop: CASSPEVWSNQPQHF. The CDR3 nucleotides read TGTGCCAGCAGCCCGGAGGTGTGGAGCAATCAGCCCCAGCATTTT.

The chain links TRBV7-9 to TRBJ2-7, with 9 positions matching TRBD2. The germline V gene encodes CDR1 SEHNR and CDR2 FQNEAQ (reference sequence). The CDR3 has 16 amino acids. V lost 4 bases and J lost 6; bases outside the gene matches: 13. The DNA of the CDR3 is TGTGCCAGCAGCTCCCAAGCTTCTAGCGGGGTACTCGAGCAGTACTTC. It yields the protein CASSSQASSGVLEQYF.